The clone carrying this T cell receptor beta chain was seen a few times. The sample comes from a study of blood T cells in healthy people across ages. Primers used in a second PCR of about 6 to 11 cycles were a sample-barcoded 5' primer and a J-beta primer mix. Tags on each cDNA molecule came from a template-switch adaptor with 12 random nucleotides. TCRdb re-called the 5' RACE reads through MiXCR, storing one row per CDR3 protein. Here the sample spans roughly 700,000 distinct CDR3 sequences, approximately 50% being singletons. The sample consisted of blood. The sequence came from a woman aged 60-75 years in good health.

The CDR3 here is CAISEPDRGYGYTF. CDR3 in DNA: TGTGCCATCAGTGAGCCGGATAGGGGGTATGGCTACACCTTC. V usage is TRBV10-3 and J usage is TRBJ1-2, with D maybe TRBD1 (6 bases). Germline CDR1 and CDR2: ENHRY and SYGVKD. V was shortened by 2 bases and J by 5 bases, with 12 bases between the two germline ends. The CDR3 runs to 14 residues.